This note documents a single T cell receptor beta chain sequence. The data were produced by immunoSEQ multiplex PCR, yet TCRdb's version contains in-frame clones alone and is incomplete. The repertoire holds about 15,000 clones, with 85% to 90% as singletons. The data belong to a study of chemoradiotherapy in HPV16-positive cancers. Turning to the study itself: Functional T-cell assays on a couple of HPV16-positive patients' cells defined candidate HPV-specific clones and common TCR motifs.

Trimming took 2 bases from V and 3 from J, leaving 5 bases between them. The CDR3 consists of 12 residues. CDR1 is SGHRS, CDR2 YFSETQ, per germline. This receptor was identified in a human donor with HPV-associated anogenital cancer. V usage is TRBV5-1 and J usage is TRBJ1-1, with a possible D match to TRBD1 (5 bases). The sequences come from blood, collected from a patient who underwent chemoradiotherapy. The CDR3 DNA reads TGCGCCAGCAGCTTAGGGGACACTGAAGCTTTCTTT. It translates to CASSLGDTEAFF.